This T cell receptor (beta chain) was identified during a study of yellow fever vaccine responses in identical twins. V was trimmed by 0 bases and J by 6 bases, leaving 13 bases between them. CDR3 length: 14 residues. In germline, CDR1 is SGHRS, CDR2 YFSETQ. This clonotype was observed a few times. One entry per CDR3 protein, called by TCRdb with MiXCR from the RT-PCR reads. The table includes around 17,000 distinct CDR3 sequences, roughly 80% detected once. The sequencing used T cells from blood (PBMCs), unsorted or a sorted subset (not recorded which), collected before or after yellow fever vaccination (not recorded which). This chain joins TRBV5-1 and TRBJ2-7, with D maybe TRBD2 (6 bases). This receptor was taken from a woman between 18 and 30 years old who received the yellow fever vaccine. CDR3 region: CASSLVVKGGEQYF. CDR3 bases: TGCGCCAGCAGCTTGGTAGTAAAGGGAGGCGAGCAGTACTTC.